These T cell receptor beta chains were read from a single sample in a study of PD-L1 blockade in urothelial cancer. The data were produced by immunoSEQ multiplex PCR, yet TCRdb's version contains in-frame clones alone and is incomplete. The data contain under 25,000 clones, about 85% of them singletons. The material sequenced was PBMCs, taken around atezolizumab (anti-PD-L1) treatment. The receptors were gathered from a man in his forties or fifties with urothelial cancer. Each CDR3 is given with its conserved first and last residue. Fields, in order: clone size, V gene, D gene, J gene, CDR3 protein, CDR3 DNA. D genes are given only for firm matches. Expanded clones are given a class, and other clones once, few, many or no size at all.

size: NA
V: TRBV2
D: TRBD2
J: TRBJ2-1
CDR3: CASSEALLGGGSYNEQFF
DNA: TGTGCCAGCAGTGAAGCGCTTCTGGGCGGGGGGTCGTACAATGAGCAGTTCTTC

size: few
V: TRBV6-5
D: NA
J: TRBJ1-1
CDR3: CASSYTENTEAFF
DNA: TGTGCCAGCAGTTATACAGAGAACACTGAAGCTTTCTTT

size: NA
V: TRBV30
D: NA
J: TRBJ2-1
CDR3: CAWSEGEPNNEQFF
DNA: TGTGCCTGGAGCGAGGGCGAGCCTAACAATGAGCAGTTCTTC

size: NA
V: TRBV19
D: NA
J: TRBJ1-2
CDR3: CASSLDSYGYTF
DNA: TGTGCCAGTAGCCTGGACAGCTATGGCTACACCTTC

size: NA
V: TRBV4-1
D: NA
J: TRBJ2-5
CDR3: CASSLAEGETQYF
DNA: TGCGCCAGCAGCCTAGCGGAGGGGGAGACCCAGTACTTC

size: NA
V: TRBV6-1
D: TRBD2
J: TRBJ2-5
CDR3: CASGSGGAAETQYF
DNA: TGTGCCAGCGGTAGCGGGGGGGCCGCGGAGACCCAGTACTTC

size: NA
V: TRBV11-2
D: NA
J: TRBJ1-1
CDR3: CASSALRHGNTEAFF
DNA: TGTGCCAGCAGCGCTCTGAGGCACGGGAACACTGAAGCTTTCTTT

size: NA
V: TRBV7-9
D: NA
J: TRBJ2-7
CDR3: CASSPGLRTYEQYF
DNA: TGTGCCAGCAGCCCGGGACTCCGAACCTACGAGCAGTACTTC

size: NA
V: TRBV18
D: TRBD1
J: TRBJ1-1
CDR3: CASSATGGAPTEAFF
DNA: TGTGCCAGCTCGGCCACAGGGGGCGCCCCCACTGAAGCTTTCTTT

size: NA
V: TRBV6-1
D: NA
J: TRBJ2-5
CDR3: CASSALAGRETQYF
DNA: TGTGCCAGCAGTGCCCTGGCGGGGAGAGAGACCCAGTACTTC

size: NA
V: TRBV4-2
D: NA
J: TRBJ2-2
CDR3: CASSQDPGGQGRSGELFF
DNA: TGTGCCAGCAGCCAAGATCCAGGGGGGCAGGGGAGGTCCGGGGAGCTGTTTTTT

size: NA
V: TRBV5-1
D: NA
J: TRBJ2-3
CDR3: CASSLAQDTDTQYF
DNA: TGCGCCAGCAGCTTGGCTCAGGACACAGATACGCAGTATTTT

size: NA
V: TRBV6-1
D: TRBD1
J: TRBJ2-5
CDR3: CASLRQGARETQYF
DNA: TGTGCCAGCCTACGCCAGGGGGCGCGGGAGACCCAGTACTTC

size: NA
V: TRBV6-6
D: NA
J: TRBJ1-5
CDR3: CASSYAVSNQPQHF
DNA: TGTGCCAGCAGTTACGCGGTCAGTAATCAGCCCCAGCATTTT

size: NA
V: TRBV7-9
D: TRBD1
J: TRBJ1-1
CDR3: CASSLAGTVNTEAFF
DNA: TGTGCCAGCAGCTTAGCAGGGACAGTAAACACTGAAGCTTTCTTT

size: NA
V: TRBV7-9
D: NA
J: TRBJ1-1
CDR3: CASSSRTENTEAFF
DNA: TGTGCCAGCAGCTCCCGGACAGAAAACACTGAAGCTTTCTTT

size: NA
V: TRBV18
D: NA
J: TRBJ1-2
CDR3: CASSPTGPNYGYTF
DNA: TGTGCCAGCTCACCGACAGGCCCCAACTATGGCTACACCTTC

size: NA
V: TRBV5-6
D: NA
J: TRBJ1-5
CDR3: CASSLAGDGRQPQHF
DNA: TGTGCCAGCAGCTTGGCAGGGGATGGGCGTCAGCCCCAGCATTTT

size: NA
V: TRBV10-3
D: TRBD1
J: TRBJ1-2
CDR3: CAISERDRSGGYTF
DNA: TGTGCCATCAGTGAGAGGGACAGGTCGGGTGGCTACACCTTC

size: NA
V: TRBV7-9
D: NA
J: TRBJ2-7
CDR3: CASSLGTVSYEQYF
DNA: TGTGCCAGCAGCTTAGGGACAGTCTCCTACGAGCAGTACTTC

size: NA
V: TRBV12-5
D: TRBD1
J: TRBJ1-1
CDR3: CASGPGTGGVAFF
DNA: TGTGCTAGTGGTCCCGGGACAGGGGGAGTAGCTTTCTTT

size: few
V: TRBV2
D: TRBD2
J: TRBJ2-5
CDR3: CASCRRGGETQYF
DNA: TGTGCCAGCTGTCGGCGGGGAGGGGAGACCCAGTACTTC

size: NA
V: TRBV7-7
D: TRBD1
J: TRBJ2-5
CDR3: CASSSMKGQGSETQYF
DNA: TGTGCTAGCAGCTCTATGAAGGGACAGGGTTCAGAGACCCAGTACTTC

size: NA
V: TRBV7-9
D: TRBD1
J: TRBJ2-4
CDR3: CASSTGETGVQWF
DNA: TGTGCCAGCAGCACAGGAGAGACAGGGGTACAGTGGTTC

size: once
V: TRBV11-2
D: NA
J: TRBJ2-2
CDR3: CASRQRTAFTGELFF
DNA: TGTGCCAGCAGACAAAGGACTGCCTTTACCGGGGAGCTGTTTTTT

size: once
V: TRBV5-5
D: TRBD2
J: TRBJ2-1
CDR3: CASSLVPGLAGNEQFF
DNA: TGTGCCAGCAGCTTGGTGCCGGGACTAGCAGGAAATGAGCAGTTCTTC

size: NA
V: TRBV5-6
D: NA
J: TRBJ1-5
CDR3: CASSFRTALGPQHF
DNA: TGTGCCAGCAGCTTTAGGACAGCCCTTGGGCCCCAGCATTTT

size: NA
V: TRBV2
D: TRBD1
J: TRBJ1-1
CDR3: CASSPTGGGGSAEAFF
DNA: TGTGCCAGCAGCCCGACAGGGGGCGGCGGTTCGGCTGAAGCTTTCTTT

size: NA
V: TRBV29-1
D: NA
J: TRBJ1-3
CDR3: CSVTAAGLSGNTIYF
DNA: TGCAGCGTTACGGCGGCAGGACTCTCTGGAAACACCATATATTTT

size: once
V: TRBV6-5
D: NA
J: TRBJ1-6
CDR3: CASSFGFAGSPLHF
DNA: TGTGCCAGCAGTTTCGGGTTTGCGGGTTCACCCCTCCACTTT

size: once
V: TRBV9
D: NA
J: TRBJ1-2
CDR3: CASSVGRGAHYGYTF
DNA: TGTGCCAGCAGCGTAGGGAGGGGCGCGCACTATGGCTACACCTTC

size: few
V: TRBV5-6
D: NA
J: TRBJ2-1
CDR3: CASSLVASEGLF
DNA: TGTGCCAGCAGCTTGGTGGCTAGCGAGGGGCTCTTC

size: NA
V: TRBV18
D: TRBD1
J: TRBJ2-5
CDR3: CASSPLHRTGQQETQYF
DNA: TGTGCCAGCTCCCCTTTACATCGGACAGGGCAACAAGAGACCCAGTACTTC

size: NA
V: TRBV5-4
D: TRBD2
J: TRBJ2-7
CDR3: CASSGDYSTGQYF
DNA: TGTGCCAGCAGCGGGGACTATTCTACGGGGCAGTACTTC

size: NA
V: TRBV5-1
D: NA
J: TRBJ2-5
CDR3: CASSLEGQGKETQYF
DNA: TGCGCCAGCAGCTTGGAGGGCCAGGGTAAAGAGACCCAGTACTTC

size: NA
V: TRBV19
D: NA
J: TRBJ2-4
CDR3: CASSTNEVAKNIQYF
DNA: TGTGCCAGTAGTACAAATGAGGTAGCCAAAAACATTCAGTACTTC

size: few
V: TRBV5-1
D: TRBD2
J: TRBJ2-7
CDR3: CASSDGRTSGYEQYF
DNA: TGCGCCAGCAGTGATGGAAGGACTAGCGGCTACGAGCAGTACTTC

size: once
V: TRBV18
D: TRBD1
J: TRBJ1-3
CDR3: CASSPVQGSSGNTIYF
DNA: TGTGCCAGCTCACCTGTACAGGGGAGCTCTGGAAACACCATATATTTT

size: NA
V: TRBV6-1
D: NA
J: TRBJ1-3
CDR3: CASSNTGSGNTIYF
DNA: TGTGCCAGCAGCAATACAGGATCTGGAAACACCATATATTTT

size: NA
V: TRBV7-9
D: TRBD2
J: TRBJ2-1
CDR3: CASSIFGAGGHNEQFF
DNA: TGTGCCAGCAGCATATTTGGAGCGGGAGGCCACAATGAGCAGTTCTTC

size: once
V: TRBV6-6
D: NA
J: TRBJ2-7
CDR3: CASSYSPGLYEQYF
DNA: TGTGCCAGCAGTTACTCGCCAGGGCTCTACGAGCAGTACTTC

size: NA
V: TRBV7-6
D: NA
J: TRBJ2-3
CDR3: CASSTGQISTDTQYF
DNA: TGTGCCAGCAGCACCGGACAGATTAGCACAGATACGCAGTATTTT

size: few
V: TRBV14
D: NA
J: TRBJ2-7
CDR3: CASSRARTYEQYF
DNA: TGTGCCAGCAGCCGAGCGCGTACCTACGAGCAGTACTTC

size: few
V: TRBV30
D: TRBD1
J: TRBJ2-7
CDR3: CAWSRQGVYGVEYF
DNA: TGTGCCTGGAGCCGACAGGGGGTTTATGGCGTGGAGTACTTC

size: NA
V: TRBV10-3
D: NA
J: TRBJ2-5
CDR3: CAISESNRVRDQYF
DNA: TGTGCCATCAGTGAGTCGAACCGGGTCCGTGACCAGTACTTC

size: NA
V: TRBV5-6
D: NA
J: TRBJ2-3
CDR3: CASSSPGTGRTDTQYF
DNA: TGTGCCAGCAGCTCCCCCGGTACAGGGCGGACAGATACGCAGTATTTT

size: once
V: TRBV19
D: NA
J: TRBJ2-1
CDR3: CASSPGGATNEQFF
DNA: TGTGCCAGTAGCCCTGGTGGGGCGACGAATGAGCAGTTCTTC

size: NA
V: TRBV11-3
D: NA
J: TRBJ2-1
CDR3: CASSFGSEQFF
DNA: TGTGCCAGCAGCTTCGGTAGTGAGCAGTTCTTC

size: NA
V: TRBV14
D: TRBD1
J: TRBJ1-2
CDR3: CASSQGTGAFSYGYTF
DNA: TGTGCCAGCAGCCAAGGGACAGGGGCCTTCAGCTATGGCTACACCTTC